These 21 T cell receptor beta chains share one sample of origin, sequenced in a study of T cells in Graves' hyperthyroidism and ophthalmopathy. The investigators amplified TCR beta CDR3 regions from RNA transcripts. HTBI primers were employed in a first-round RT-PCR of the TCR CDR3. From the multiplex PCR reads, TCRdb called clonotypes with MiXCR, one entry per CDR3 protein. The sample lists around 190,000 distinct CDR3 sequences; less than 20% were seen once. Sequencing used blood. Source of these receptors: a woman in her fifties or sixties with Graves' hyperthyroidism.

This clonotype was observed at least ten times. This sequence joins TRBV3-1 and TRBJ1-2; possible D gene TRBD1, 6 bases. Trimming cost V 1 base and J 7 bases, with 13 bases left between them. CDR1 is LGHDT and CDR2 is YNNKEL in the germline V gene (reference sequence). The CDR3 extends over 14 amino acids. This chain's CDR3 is CASSQVTGTTGYTF. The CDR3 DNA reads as TGTGCCAGCAGCCAAGTGACAGGTACGACTGGCTACACCTTC. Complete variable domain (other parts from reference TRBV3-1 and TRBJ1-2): DTAVSQTPKYLVTQMGNDKSIKCEQNLGHDTMYWYKQDSKKFLKIMFSYNNKELIINETVPNRFSPKSPDKAHLNLHINSLELGDSAVYFCASSQVTGTTGYTFGSGTRLTVV.

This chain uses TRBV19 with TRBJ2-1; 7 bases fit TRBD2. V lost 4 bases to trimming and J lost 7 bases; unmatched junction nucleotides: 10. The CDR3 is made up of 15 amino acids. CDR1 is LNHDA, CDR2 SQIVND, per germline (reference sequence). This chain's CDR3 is CASSTGTRGGNEQFF. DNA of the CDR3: TGTGCCAGTAGTACCGGGACCCGGGGAGGGAATGAGCAGTTCTTC.

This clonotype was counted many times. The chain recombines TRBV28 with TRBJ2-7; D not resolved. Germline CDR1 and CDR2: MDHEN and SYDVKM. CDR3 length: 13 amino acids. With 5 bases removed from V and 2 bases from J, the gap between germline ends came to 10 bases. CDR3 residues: CASSLRGPYEQYF. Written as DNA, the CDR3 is TGTGCCAGCAGTCTTCGTGGTCCCTACGAGCAGTACTTC.

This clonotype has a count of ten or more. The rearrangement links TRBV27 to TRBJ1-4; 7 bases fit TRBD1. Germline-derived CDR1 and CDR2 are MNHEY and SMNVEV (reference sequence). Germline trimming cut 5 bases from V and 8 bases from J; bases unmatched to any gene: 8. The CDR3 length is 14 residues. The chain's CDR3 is CASSARDSGEKLFF. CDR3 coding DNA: TGTGCCAGCAGTGCTAGGGACAGTGGCGAAAAACTGTTTTTT. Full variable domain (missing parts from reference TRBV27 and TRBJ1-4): EAQVTQNPRYLITVTGKKLTVTCSQNMNHEYMSWYRQDPGLGLRQIYYSMNVEVTDKGDVPEGYKVSRKEKRNFPLILESPSPNQTSLYFCASSARDSGEKLFFGSGTQLSVL.

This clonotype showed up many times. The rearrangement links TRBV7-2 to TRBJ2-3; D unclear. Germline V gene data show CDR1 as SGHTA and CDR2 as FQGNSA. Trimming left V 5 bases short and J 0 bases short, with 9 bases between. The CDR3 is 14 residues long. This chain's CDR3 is CASSPMRSTDTQYF. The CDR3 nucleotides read TGTGCCAGCAGCCCCATGAGGAGCACAGATACGCAGTATTTT.

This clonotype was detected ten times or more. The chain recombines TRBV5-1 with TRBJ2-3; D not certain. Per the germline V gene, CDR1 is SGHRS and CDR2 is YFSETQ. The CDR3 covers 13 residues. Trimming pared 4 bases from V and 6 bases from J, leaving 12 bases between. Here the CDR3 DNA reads TGCGCCAGCAGCGGTAACTTTGGGGATACGCAGTATTTT. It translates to CASSGNFGDTQYF.

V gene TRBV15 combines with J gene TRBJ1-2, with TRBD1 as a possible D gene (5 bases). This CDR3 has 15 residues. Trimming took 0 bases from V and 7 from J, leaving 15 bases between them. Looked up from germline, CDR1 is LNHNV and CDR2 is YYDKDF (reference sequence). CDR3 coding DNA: TGTGCCACCAGCAGAGATCCCCAGGGAGGTAGTGGCTACACCTTC. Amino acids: CATSRDPQGGSGYTF.

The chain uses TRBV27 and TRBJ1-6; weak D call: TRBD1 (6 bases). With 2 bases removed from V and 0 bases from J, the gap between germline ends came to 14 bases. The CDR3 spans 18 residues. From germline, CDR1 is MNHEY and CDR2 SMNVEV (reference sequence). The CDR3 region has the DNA TGTGCCAGCAGTTTAGAGGGGGGAACTGACTCCTATAATTCACCCCTCCACTTT. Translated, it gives CASSLEGGTDSYNSPLHF.

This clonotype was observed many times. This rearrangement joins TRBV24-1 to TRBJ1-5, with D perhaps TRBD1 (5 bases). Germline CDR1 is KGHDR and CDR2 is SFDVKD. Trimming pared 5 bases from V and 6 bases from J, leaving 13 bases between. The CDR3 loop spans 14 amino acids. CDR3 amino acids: CATSGRGLSQPQHF. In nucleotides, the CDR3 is TGTGCCACCAGTGGCCGGGGCTTGTCTCAGCCCCAGCATTTT.

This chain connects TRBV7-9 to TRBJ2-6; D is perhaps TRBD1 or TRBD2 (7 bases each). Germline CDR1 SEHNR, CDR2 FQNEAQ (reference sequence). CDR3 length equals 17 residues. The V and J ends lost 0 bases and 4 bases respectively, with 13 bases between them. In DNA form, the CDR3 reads TGTGCCAGCAGCTTAGCGACAGGGAGGGCCGGGGCCAACGTCCTGACTTTC. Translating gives CASSLATGRAGANVLTF. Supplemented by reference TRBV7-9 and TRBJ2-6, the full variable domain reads DTGVSQNPRHKITKRGQNVTFRCDPISEHNRLYWYRQTLGQGPEFLTYFQNEAQLEKSRLLSDRFSAERPKGSFSTLEIQRTEQGDSAMYLCASSLATGRAGANVLTFGAGSRLTVL.

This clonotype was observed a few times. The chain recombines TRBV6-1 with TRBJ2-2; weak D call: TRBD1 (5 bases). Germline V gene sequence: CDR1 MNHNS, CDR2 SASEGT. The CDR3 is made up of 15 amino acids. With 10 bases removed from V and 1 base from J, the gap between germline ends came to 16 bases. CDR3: CATRATGLNTGELFF. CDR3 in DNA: TGTGCCACCAGGGCTACGGGCCTGAACACCGGGGAGCTGTTTTTT.

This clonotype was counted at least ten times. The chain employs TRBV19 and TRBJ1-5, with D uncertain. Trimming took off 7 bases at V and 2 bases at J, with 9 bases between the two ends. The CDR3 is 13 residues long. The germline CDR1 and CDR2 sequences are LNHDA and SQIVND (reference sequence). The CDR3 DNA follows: TGTGCCAGTACTGATGGAGGCAATCAGCCCCAGCATTTT. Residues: CASTDGGNQPQHF. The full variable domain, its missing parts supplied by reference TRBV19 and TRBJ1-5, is DGGITQSPKYLFRKEGQNVTLSCEQNLNHDAMYWYRQDPGQGLRLIYYSQIVNDFQKGDIAEGYSVSREKKESFPLTVTSAQKNPTAFYLCASTDGGNQPQHFGDGTRLSIL.

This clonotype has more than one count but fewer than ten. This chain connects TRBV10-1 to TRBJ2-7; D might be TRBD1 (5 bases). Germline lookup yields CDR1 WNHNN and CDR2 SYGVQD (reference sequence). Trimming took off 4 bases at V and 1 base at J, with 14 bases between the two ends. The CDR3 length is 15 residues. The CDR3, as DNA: TGCGCCAGCAGTGGAGGAACAGGACCGTCCTACGAGCAGTACTTC. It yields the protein CASSGGTGPSYEQYF.

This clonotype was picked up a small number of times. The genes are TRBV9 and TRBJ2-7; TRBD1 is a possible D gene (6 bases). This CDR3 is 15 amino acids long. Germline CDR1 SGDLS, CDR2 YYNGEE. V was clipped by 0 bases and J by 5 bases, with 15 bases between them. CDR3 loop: CASSVEGDNRNEQYF. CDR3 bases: TGTGCCAGCAGCGTAGAGGGGGACAATAGGAACGAGCAGTACTTC.

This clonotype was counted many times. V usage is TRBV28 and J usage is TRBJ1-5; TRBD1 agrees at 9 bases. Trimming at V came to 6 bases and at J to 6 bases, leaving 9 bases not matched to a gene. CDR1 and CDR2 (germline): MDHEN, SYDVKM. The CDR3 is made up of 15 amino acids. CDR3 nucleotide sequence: TGTGCCAGCAGCACTTACAGGGGGCAAGGTCAGCCCCAGCATTTT. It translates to CASSTYRGQGQPQHF. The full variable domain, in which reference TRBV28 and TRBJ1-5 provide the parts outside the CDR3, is DVKVTQSSRYLVKRTGEKVFLECVQDMDHENMFWYRQDPGLGLRLIYFSYDVKMKEKGDIPEGYSVSREKKERFSLILESASTNQTSMYLCASSTYRGQGQPQHFGDGTRLSIL.

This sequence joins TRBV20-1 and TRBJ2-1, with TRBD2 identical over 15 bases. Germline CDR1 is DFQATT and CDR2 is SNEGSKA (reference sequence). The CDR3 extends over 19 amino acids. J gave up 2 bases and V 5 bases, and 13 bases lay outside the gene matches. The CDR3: CSAGKTGTSGRSPYNEQFF. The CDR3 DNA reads TGCAGTGCTGGGAAAACAGGGACTAGCGGGAGGAGTCCCTACAATGAGCAGTTCTTC.

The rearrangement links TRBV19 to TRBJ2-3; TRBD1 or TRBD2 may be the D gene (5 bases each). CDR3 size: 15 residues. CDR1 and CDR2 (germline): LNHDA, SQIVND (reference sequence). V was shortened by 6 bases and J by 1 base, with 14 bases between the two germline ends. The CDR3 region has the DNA TGTGCCAGTAGAGGGGCACGGGAACGCACAGATACGCAGTATTTT. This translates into CASRGARERTDTQYF.

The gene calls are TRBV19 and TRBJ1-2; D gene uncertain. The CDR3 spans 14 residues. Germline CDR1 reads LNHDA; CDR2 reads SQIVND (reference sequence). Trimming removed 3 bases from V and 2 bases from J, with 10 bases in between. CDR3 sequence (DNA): TGTGCCAGTAGTATTTCGGAAATGAACTATGGCTACACCTTC. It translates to CASSISEMNYGYTF.

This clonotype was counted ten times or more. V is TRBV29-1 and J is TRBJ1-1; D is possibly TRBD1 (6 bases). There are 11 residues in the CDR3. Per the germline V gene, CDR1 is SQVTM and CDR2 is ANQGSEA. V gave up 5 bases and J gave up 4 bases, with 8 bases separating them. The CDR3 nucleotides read TGCAGCGTTAACAGGGCCACTGAAGCTTTCTTT. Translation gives CSVNRATEAFF.

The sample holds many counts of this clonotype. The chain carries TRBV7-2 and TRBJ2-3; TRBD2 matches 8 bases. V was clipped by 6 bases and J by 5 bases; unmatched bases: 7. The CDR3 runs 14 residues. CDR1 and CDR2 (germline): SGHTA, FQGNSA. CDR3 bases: TGTGCCAGCAGGGTAGCGGGATCGGTAGATACGCAGTATTTT. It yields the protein CASRVAGSVDTQYF.

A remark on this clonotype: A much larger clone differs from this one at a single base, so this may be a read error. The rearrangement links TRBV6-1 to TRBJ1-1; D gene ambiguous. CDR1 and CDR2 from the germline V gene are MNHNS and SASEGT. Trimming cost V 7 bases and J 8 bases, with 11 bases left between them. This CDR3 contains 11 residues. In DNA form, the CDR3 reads TGTGCCAGCACCCATCCGGGGGAAGCTTTCTTT. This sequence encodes CASTHPGEAFF.